The following is a TCR beta chain sequence with its context. The antigen is unknown. This CDR3 comprises 17 residues. Losses at the gene ends were 0 bases for V and 0 bases for J; bases not matched to a gene: 3. CDR1 is SGHRS and CDR2 is YFSETQ in the germline V gene. Sequenced by immunoSEQ multiplex PCR; TCRdb stores in-frame clones only, minus some. This sample has tens of thousands of clones; just under 95% occur once, and the top ten carry less than 20%. The record originates from a study of OX40 agonist ivuxolimab in advanced cancers. The wider study: Participants, 75% to 85% male, averaged approximately 56 years of age, ranging from about 23 to 90. Overall study results and limits: Some of the lowest clonal expansion was seen in partial responders at 0.1-3.0 mg/kg.

This chain links TRBV5-1 with TRBJ2-2, with 9 bases fitting TRBD2. Specimen: CD4+ or CD8+ T cells sorted from blood, collected in a trial of the OX40 agonist ivuxolimab. This receptor was obtained from an adult with an advanced solid tumor such as melanoma, head and neck, liver or kidney cancer. CDR3 nucleotides: TGCGCCAGCAGCTTGGAGGCTAGCGGGGCGAACACCGGGGAGCTGTTTTTT. Amino acids: CASSLEASGANTGELFF.